The TCR beta chain under discussion was sequenced for a study of T cells in women clearing cervical HPV infection. Looking at the study overall: Controls gave blood once infection was undetectable; cases at lesion identification.

Points on this clone: Coverage ceases 3 residues before the CDR3 finishes, and the germline J gene fills in the end.

Germline values: CDR1 SGHNT, CDR2 YYREEE (reference sequence). The CDR3 loop spans 16 amino acids. Only in-frame clones appear in the TCRdb table, and some are missing; sequencing was by immunoSEQ multiplex PCR. This sample's clone table lists about 28,000 clones. The clonotype was recovered from a woman aged 18-69 years with a cervical HPV16 infection that either progressed to CIN3+ or cleared (not recorded which). The sequencing input was blood buffy coat. This sequence joins TRBV5-4 and TRBJ2-3; 7 bases are a match to TRBD2. The sequenced CDR3 bases are TGTGCCAGCAGCTTGCTTGGCAGCGGGGTCGTGGAGACG. Translation: CASSLLGSGVVET. In full, the CDR3 reads CASSLLGSGVVETQYF.